These 5 T cell receptor beta chains came from one sample sequenced in a study of shared clonotypes between healthy human individuals. Libraries were prepared by immunoSEQ multiplex PCR; TCRdb keeps only in-frame clonotypes and omits some of them. The data hold more than 2,000,000 clones, with just over 90% observed a single time. Material for sequencing was naive CD4+ T cells sorted from blood. Subset of the sample: CD45RA+ positively selected. The receptor source for this set is a man aged 18-30 years in good health.

CDR3 in DNA: TGTGCCAGCAGCTTATGGACTAGCAGTGAGCAGTTCTTC. It is translated as CASSLWTSSEQFF. This chain uses TRBV9 with TRBJ2-1, with TRBD2 matching over 8 bases. Germline CDR1 reads SGDLS; CDR2 reads YYNGEE. Trimming at V came to 4 bases and at J to 9 bases, leaving 6 bases not matched to a gene. The CDR3 sequence is 13 residues long.

The chain links TRBV7-9 to TRBJ2-2; TRBD2 agrees at 16 bases. CDR1 and CDR2 from the germline V gene are SEHNR and FQNEAQ (reference sequence). This CDR3 comprises 19 residues. Trimming took 5 bases from V and 7 from J; bases not matched to a gene: 13. CDR3 bases: TGTGCCAGCAGCCTCGGGACTAGCGGGAGGGGGCGATACGACGGGGAGCTGTTTTTT. This gives the protein CASSLGTSGRGRYDGELFF.

V is TRBV7-2 and J is TRBJ1-2; D is unresolved. The V gene's germline CDR1 is SGHTA and CDR2 FQGNSA. V was shortened by 1 base and J by 0 bases, with 6 bases between the two germline ends. This CDR3 region has 14 residues. For the CDR3, the DNA is TGTGCCAGCAGCTTAGGATGGGCTAACTATGGCTACACCTTC. This translates into CASSLGWANYGYTF.

The chain links TRBV28 to TRBJ1-2; D is ambiguous. The CDR3 totals 13 residues. V was shortened by 2 bases and J by 4 bases, with 8 bases between the two germline ends. CDR1 is MDHEN and CDR2 is SYDVKM in the germline V gene. DNA of the CDR3: TGTGCCAGCAGTTTACCGGCCCTCTATGGCTACACCTTC. It is translated as CASSLPALYGYTF.

This clone was seen just once. The rearrangement uses TRBV10-1 and TRBJ2-1, with 11 bases lining up with TRBD2. The V gene end was trimmed by 4 bases and the J gene end by 4 bases; junction bases not matched to a gene: 6. This CDR3 region has 16 residues. Germline CDR1 is WNHNN and CDR2 is SYGVQD (reference sequence). The CDR3 bases are TGCGCCAGCAGTGGAGACCGACTAGCGGGGTACAATGAGCAGTTCTTC. Amino acid sequence: CASSGDRLAGYNEQFF.